These 11 T cell receptor beta chains came from one sample sequenced in a study of metastatic and nonmetastatic thyroid tumors. Via MiXCR, TCRdb re-called the PCR reads. The sample holds tens of thousands of clones, roughly 19% seen once. Thyroid surgery had not been preceded by any treatment in any patient. Sequenced material: blood. These receptors were collected from a female donor with papillary thyroid cancer or a benign thyroid nodule (not recorded which). Some clones in this sample may be carry-over from other donors' samples.

As for this clone: Just one base apart from a much larger clone, this may be a read error. V and J are TRBV3-1 and TRBJ2-5, with 7 bases identical to TRBD2. This CDR3 is built from 17 residues. Germline V gene data show CDR1 as LGHDT and CDR2 as YNNKEL (reference sequence). CDR3 in DNA: TGTACCAGCAGCCAAGACGTTAGTGCGGGAGCGGACGAGACCCAGTACTTC. It translates to CTSSQDVSAGADETQYF.

This clone was seen once. DNA for the CDR3: TGTGCCAGCAGCTTAGCCGACTCTGCATACGAGCAGTACTTC. Residues: CASSLADSAYEQYF. The chain employs TRBV11-2 and TRBJ2-7; D call uncertain. The germline V gene has CDR1 SGHAT and CDR2 FQNNGV. The CDR3 has 14 residues. Trimming took off 1 base at V and 4 bases at J, with 11 bases between the two ends.

This clone occurred many times. The chain employs TRBV20-1 and TRBJ2-7; 7 nucleotides line up with TRBD2. This CDR3 has 14 residues. Trimming removed 7 bases from V and 2 bases from J; junction bases left unmatched: 11. Germline-derived CDR1 and CDR2 are DFQATT and SNEGSKA (reference sequence). The CDR3 DNA follows: TGCAGTGTCGAGGAGGCGGGAGTCACCTACGAGCAGTACTTC. Encoded protein: CSVEEAGVTYEQYF.

The chain carries TRBV20-1 and TRBJ1-5; 8 bases fit TRBD1. The CDR3 sequence is 15 residues long. The V gene's germline CDR1 is DFQATT and CDR2 SNEGSKA (reference sequence). The junction had 9 bases not matched to a gene; V was cut back by 2 bases and J by 6 bases. In nucleotides, the CDR3 is TGCAGTGCTAGACCCCTCGGACAGGGAGGTCAGCCCCAGCATTTT. The encoded protein is CSARPLGQGGQPQHF.

In this sample, this clone is medium-sized. The same CDR3 is also encoded by other DNA sequences in this sample. The chain has TRBV28 and TRBJ2-7; D is unresolved. The CDR3 is 10 residues long. V was cut by 5 bases and J by 3 bases, with 2 bases left in between. Germline lookup yields CDR1 MDHEN and CDR2 SYDVKM. CDR3 region: CASSGYEQYF. CDR3 nucleotides: TGTGCCAGCAGTGGCTACGAGCAGTACTTC.

Details on this clone: Since a much larger clone is just one base distant, this may be a read error. V and J are TRBV15 and TRBJ2-4; a weak D match, TRBD1 (6 bases). The CDR3 covers 16 residues. Per the germline V gene, CDR1 is LNHNV and CDR2 is YYDKDF (reference sequence). Trimming removed 4 bases at V and 3 bases at J, with 16 bases between. The CDR3, as DNA: TGTGCCACCAGCATTCCATACAGGGAAGACAAAAACATTCAGTACTTC. Residues: CATSIPYREDKNIQYF. Using reference TRBV15 and TRBJ2-4 for the parts outside the CDR3, the full variable domain is DAMVIQNPRYQVTQFGKPVTLSCSQTLNHNVMYWYQQKSSQAPKLLFHYYDKDFNNEADTPDNFQSRRPNTSFCFLDIRSPGLGDTAMYLCATSIPYREDKNIQYFGAGTRLSVL.

For this clone: The conserved phenylalanine or tryptophan normally closing the CDR3 is absent here, so this likely arose from a read error. This chain uses TRBV9 with TRBJ2-6; possible D gene TRBD2, 6 bases. Germline loops: CDR1 SGDLS, CDR2 YYNGEE. Trimming removed 3 bases at V and 0 bases at J, with 13 bases between. This CDR3 is 17 amino acids long. This CDR3 reads CASSAGTPSSGANVLTY. DNA for the CDR3: TGTGCCAGCAGCGCCGGGACTCCGAGCTCTGGGGCCAACGTCCTGACTTAC.

CDR3 in amino acids: CASSSEGTSGINEQFF. In nucleotides, the CDR3 is TGTGCCAGCAGCTCCGAAGGGACTAGCGGGATAAATGAGCAGTTCTTC. V usage is TRBV11-2 and J usage is TRBJ2-1; 13 bases map to TRBD2. Trimming cost V 4 bases and J 7 bases; bases outside gene matches: 7. Germline assignment: CDR1 SGHAT and CDR2 FQNNGV. The length of the CDR3 is 16 residues.

As DNA, the CDR3 is TGCGCCAGCAGCCCCTTCGGGGAGGTCGGAAACACCATATATTTT. This sequence encodes CASSPFGEVGNTIYF. The chain couples TRBV5-1 to TRBJ1-3, with D unresolved. The CDR3 has 15 amino acids. Trimming shortened V by 4 bases and J by 4 bases, and 15 bases separated the two germline ends. Looked up from germline, CDR1 is SGHRS and CDR2 is YFSETQ.

This clone turned up a few times. For the CDR3, the DNA is TGCAGTGCTGCCTACCCGGGTACCATGAACACTGAAGCTTTCTTT. This encodes CSAAYPGTMNTEAFF. The rearrangement joins TRBV20-1 to TRBJ1-1; D not resolved. Trimming stripped 5 bases from V and 0 bases from J, with 16 bases between. This CDR3 comprises 15 residues. From germline, CDR1 is DFQATT and CDR2 SNEGSKA (reference sequence).

In this sample, this clone is medium-sized (0.01 to 0.1%). For the CDR3, the DNA is TGTGCCAGCTCTACGCGGCGGCTAGCGGGAAGGGTCTACGAGCAGTACTTC. Translation: CASSTRRLAGRVYEQYF. The genes are TRBV28 and TRBJ2-7, with TRBD2 matching over 9 bases. Trimming cost V 8 bases and J 3 bases; bases outside gene matches: 17. Germline V gene sequence: CDR1 MDHEN, CDR2 SYDVKM. The CDR3 loop spans 17 amino acids.